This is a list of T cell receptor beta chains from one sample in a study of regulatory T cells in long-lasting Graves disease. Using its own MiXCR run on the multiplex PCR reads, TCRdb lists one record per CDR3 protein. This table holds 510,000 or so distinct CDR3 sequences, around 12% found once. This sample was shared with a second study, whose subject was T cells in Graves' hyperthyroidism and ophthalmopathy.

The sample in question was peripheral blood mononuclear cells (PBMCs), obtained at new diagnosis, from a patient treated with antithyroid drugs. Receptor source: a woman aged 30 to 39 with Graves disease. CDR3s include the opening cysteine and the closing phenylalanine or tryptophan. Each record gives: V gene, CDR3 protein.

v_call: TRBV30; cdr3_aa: CAWSGFMGDTDTQYF
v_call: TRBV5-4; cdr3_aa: CASSLLKLAGAADTQYF
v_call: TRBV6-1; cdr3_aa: CASTRLTGELFF
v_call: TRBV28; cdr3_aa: CASRTSTEGRNTGELFF
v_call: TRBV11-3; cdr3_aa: CASSLDGGADTQYF
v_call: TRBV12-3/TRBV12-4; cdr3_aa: CASSAWSTNEKLFF
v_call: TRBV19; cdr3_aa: CASSPQGFNSPLHF
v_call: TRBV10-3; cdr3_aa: CAIRSTGPPYEQYF
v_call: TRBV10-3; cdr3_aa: CAIRDTYEQYF
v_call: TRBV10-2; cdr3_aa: CASSESERGGETQYF
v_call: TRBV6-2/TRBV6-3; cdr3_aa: CASSYSTYSTNYGYTF
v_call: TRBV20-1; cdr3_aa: CSARAQGNQPQHF
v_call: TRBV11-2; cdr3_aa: CASSLVGRGGYEQYF
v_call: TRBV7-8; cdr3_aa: CASEPIKGRTGYNEQFF
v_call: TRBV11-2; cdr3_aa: CASSLGTSGVYEQYF
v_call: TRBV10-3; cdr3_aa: CATRQGGVGSYNSPLHF
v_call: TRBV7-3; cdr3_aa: CASSPGTTNNEQFF
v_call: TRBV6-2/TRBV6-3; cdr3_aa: CASSYSEGALSNQPQHF
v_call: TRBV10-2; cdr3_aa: CASSEAGLAGVRTGELFF
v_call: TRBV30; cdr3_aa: CAWSVGPGGYTF
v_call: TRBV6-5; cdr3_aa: CASSYLRSGRAGGNEQFF
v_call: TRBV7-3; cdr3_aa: CASSFAQGGEQFF
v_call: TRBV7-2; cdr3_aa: CASSSPTGSGDYEQYF
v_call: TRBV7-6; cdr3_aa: CASSPGVGSLVEQYF
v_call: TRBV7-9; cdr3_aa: CASSLGPTGTDTQYF
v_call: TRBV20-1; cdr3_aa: CSASWGYGQPQHF
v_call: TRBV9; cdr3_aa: CASSVDPPDTQYF
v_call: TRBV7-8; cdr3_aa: CASNPSRAGGPRDNEQFF
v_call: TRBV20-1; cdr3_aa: CSARDPGGGLEQFF
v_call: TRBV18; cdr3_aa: CASSPPKGEAYNEQFF
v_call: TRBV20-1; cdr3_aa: CSARDTGMLVYEQYF
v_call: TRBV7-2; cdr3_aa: CASSLASQVTNTGELFF
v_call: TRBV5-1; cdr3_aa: CASSLGQTILYEQYF
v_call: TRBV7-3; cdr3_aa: CASSLTGTGVGTGELFF
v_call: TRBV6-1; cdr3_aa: CASSPTVLAASYEQYF
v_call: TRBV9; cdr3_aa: CASSGGGLAGGGLTDTQYF
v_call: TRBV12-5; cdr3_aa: CVPGQGTYEQYF
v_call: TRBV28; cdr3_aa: CASSLLTPPQVDTQYF
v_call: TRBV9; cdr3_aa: CASSVEGGTGEQYF
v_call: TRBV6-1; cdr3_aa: CASSHAASGPHLSSYNEQFF
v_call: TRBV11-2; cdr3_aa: CASSPRLGMEQETQYF
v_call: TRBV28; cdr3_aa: CASSLVRELTYEQYF
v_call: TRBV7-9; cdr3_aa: CASSLQAPPYQDEQFF
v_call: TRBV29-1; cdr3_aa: CSVEGKGLAGEDEQFF
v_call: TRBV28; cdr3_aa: CASGAGDQPQHF
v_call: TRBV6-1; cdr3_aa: CASSETFWRAREKLFF
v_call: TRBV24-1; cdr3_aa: CATSDSGQGTWETQYF
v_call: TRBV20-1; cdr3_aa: CSAREKRRVPNTEAFF
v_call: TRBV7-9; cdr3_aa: CASSLGQGRVYEQYF
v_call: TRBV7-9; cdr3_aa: CASSSLTDNYNEQFF
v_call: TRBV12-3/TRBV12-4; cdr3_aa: CASTMTAGSPYNEQYF
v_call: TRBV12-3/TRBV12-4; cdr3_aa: CASSLAYPAGTGASYEQYF
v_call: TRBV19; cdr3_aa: CASSTNWAGSGEGYTF
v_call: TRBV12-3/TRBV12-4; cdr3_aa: CASSLTGTGGQETQYF
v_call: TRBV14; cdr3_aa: CASSLSRDTHYEQYF
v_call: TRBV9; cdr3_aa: CAIRLAYEQYF